The 4 T cell receptor beta chains presented below share a single source sample, sequenced in a study of T cells in Graves' hyperthyroidism and ophthalmopathy. Amplified regions were TCR beta CDR3 sequences from RNA transcripts. The HTBI set primed first-round TCR CDR3 RT-PCR. TCRdb fed the multiplex PCR reads into MiXCR, producing one record per CDR3 protein. The table lists some 620,000 distinct CDR3 sequences, around 15% of them singletons. Sequencing input: blood. Receptors were obtained from a woman aged 25-40 years with Graves' hyperthyroidism.

There are a few counts of this clonotype. The chain combines TRBV5-5 with TRBJ1-4; 8 bases agree with TRBD1. Germline lookup yields CDR1 SGHKS and CDR2 YYEKEE (reference sequence). CDR3 length: 14 amino acids. V lost 6 bases to trimming and J lost 8 bases; unmatched junction nucleotides: 9. The CDR3 DNA sequence: TGTGCCAGCACCCAGGGGGCCCGAGAGGAAAAACTGTTTTTT. Translating it yields CASTQGAREEKLFF.

This clonotype came up a few times. Just one base apart from a much larger clone, this may be a read error. This chain connects TRBV18 to TRBJ1-2; D not resolved. The CDR3 loop spans 14 amino acids. Germline lookup yields CDR1 KGHSH and CDR2 LQKENI. The CDR3 coding sequence is TGTGTCAGCTCACCAACAACGTCTAAGTTTGGCTACACCTTC. Translation gives CVSSPTTSKFGYTF.

This clonotype came up a few times. V is TRBV20-1 and J is TRBJ2-7; D is perhaps TRBD1 (5 bases). Germline CDR1 DFQATT, CDR2 SNEGSKA (reference sequence). The V gene lost 6 bases and the J gene lost 1 base, with 19 bases spanning the gap. CDR3 size: 15 residues. CDR3 coding DNA: TGCAGTGCAACCCCTACCCAGGGTGGGTCCTACGAGCAGTACTTC. It is translated as CSATPTQGGSYEQYF.

This clonotype was seen only a few times. The chain carries TRBV5-6 and TRBJ2-2, with a possible D match to TRBD1 (5 bases). There are 15 residues in the CDR3. CDR1 and CDR2 from the germline V gene are SGHDT and YYEEEE. V lost 5 bases and J 0 bases, leaving 11 bases between the germline ends. The CDR3 DNA reads TGTGCCAGCAGGCTGGGGCACCCGAACACCGGGGAGCTGTTTTTT. Residues: CASRLGHPNTGELFF.